A selection of T cell receptor beta chains follows, all from one sample in a study of T cells in Graves' hyperthyroidism and ophthalmopathy. MiXCR, run by TCRdb on the multiplex PCR reads, gives a single entry per CDR3 protein. This sample carries roughly 500,000 distinct CDR3 sequences, around a fifth of them seen once, and the ten largest clones take around 50%. What was sequenced was blood. These receptors all come from a woman in her 70s with Graves' ophthalmopathy. Both conserved end residues are trimmed from each CDR3. Clone size is shown for a subset of rows, as once, few, many or a class of expanded clone.

V gene,clone size,CDR3 length,CDR3 protein
TRBV2,many,11,ASSDIFAEKLF
TRBV28,few,14,ASSPRTGTNNSPLH
TRBV3-1,few,14,ASSQGPGLAQETQY
TRBV6-1,.,13,ASSGQQVYNSPLH
TRBV28,.,10,ASTSVTGELF
TRBV11-2,many,11,ASKGSLTDTQY
TRBV25-1,few,11,ASSGGGLEKLF
TRBV12-3/TRBV12-4,many,13,ASSPLQRLKYGYT
TRBV7-8,.,10,ASSLARGFLF
TRBV12-5,.,13,ASGSAGTANEKLF
TRBV5-1,many,11,ASSLSSTDTQY
TRBV9,.,10,ASSATDRGYT
TRBV5-1,few,14,ASSLAASGRIDTQY
TRBV6-1,few,10,ASRNTLPEAF
TRBV10-3,many,12,AIRENPMNTEAF
TRBV28,few,14,ASSLLRGQEKEKLF
TRBV11-2,many,14,ASNRLAGESYNEQF
TRBV3-1,.,11,ASSQAINYGYT
TRBV6-1,many,12,ASSLTRNTDTQY
TRBV20-1,many,14,SAPPGLAGGLDTQY
TRBV24-1,few,13,ATSDLVGGQETQY
TRBV29-1,.,12,SVAGQGGSYEQY
TRBV6-2/TRBV6-3,many,12,ASTYEGRNTEAF
TRBV6-1,few,10,ASSVQRYEQY
TRBV12-3/TRBV12-4,.,12,ASRLGLRSNEQF
TRBV28,.,14,ASSFYMTGRNQPQH
TRBV20-1,few,13,SAQGQATNTDTQY
TRBV5-4,few,10,ASSSRDYEQY
TRBV5-1,.,12,ASYGTGRIGELF
TRBV9,.,10,ASSRVGGEAF
TRBV6-1,.,14,ASSDLTSGSSGEQF
TRBV6-1,.,14,ASSGPRESDTGELF
TRBV20-1,few,13,SARDPRGAPDTQY
TRBV11-3,many,13,ASSRGSGRHGELF
TRBV11-2,once,9,AGSLGGELF
TRBV7-9,few,12,ASSLVLSRDEQF
TRBV10-3,few,13,AISDLGGPADGYT
TRBV12-3/TRBV12-4,few,12,ASTQGAVDEKLF
TRBV2,.,16,ASRRLGGQGLAKNIQY
TRBV9,few,13,ASSVVAGRSDTQY
TRBV18,few,12,ASSPTGALSEAF